This TCR beta chain came from a study of Ad26.COV2.S vaccination and SARS-CoV-2 variants (dated by TCRdb to about 2021). Describing the broader study: Vaccine-arm donors came from COV1001, a multicentre, randomized, double-blind, placebo-controlled phase I-IIa trial of Ad26.COV2.S in healthy adults. Ad26.COV2.S was given intramuscularly at 5x10^10 or 1x10^11 viral particles, as a single shot or as two shots 56 days apart. TCRbeta repertoire sequencing served as the tool for gauging how specific and how broad the SARS-CoV-2-reactive T cell receptors were following Ad26.COV2.S vaccination. The TCR-sequenced set comprised approximately 30 samples: about 19 Ad26.COV2.S vaccine recipients, 5 placebo recipients and 8 SARS-CoV-2 convalescent individuals. Trial participants were randomized into five groups of five: low-dose or high-dose Ad26.COV2.S given once or twice, or placebo on both occasions. Throughout the experiments and outcome assessment, investigators stayed blinded to trial group allocation. Results the study describes overall, beyond this receptor: Vaccine and placebo recipients had similar non-spike TCR breadth, a finding consistent with the vaccine containing only spike. After vaccination, spike-specific CD8+ and CD4+ T cell responses were reported to show substantial breadth. Comparing responses between vaccine doses or regimens was not something the study was powered to do. The authors noted that total T cell responses may have been underestimated by the TCR breadth and depth analyses. Compared with placebo recipients, Ad26.COV2.S recipients showed higher spike-specific TCR breadth (P = 0.0014).

As regards this clone: The antigen this receptor binds is unknown. Base qualities were left out, and no much larger clone turns up one base away.

The immunoSEQ Assay was used to sequence TCRbeta CDR3 regions. After extraction, genomic DNA underwent amplification by bias-controlled multiplex PCR, followed by high-throughput sequencing. Regarding the original processing steps: To quantify the absolute abundance of every unique TCRbeta CDR3 region, sequences were collapsed and filtered. Usable DNA was measured by amplifying reference genes present in all nucleated cells, and TCRbeta template counts were normalized to that usable DNA to estimate T cell fraction. Repertoire TCRs were annotated as SARS-CoV-2-specific when V gene, CDR3 amino acid sequence and J gene were exactly matched to a known reactive TCR set. MIRA supplied the reference SARS-CoV-2 TCR set, which was filtered for enrichment in COVID-19-positive ImmuneCODE repertoires so that public or cross-reactive TCRs were removed. Using the MIRA antigens, annotated TCRs were further analysed by specific ORF or by position within an ORF. Breadth was defined as the number of annotated unique rearrangements divided by the total number of unique productive rearrangements, and depth was defined as the summed frequency of the annotated unique rearrangements. Group comparisons of TCR breadth used two-sided Wilcoxon rank-sum tests. The source is immuneACCESS, and TCRdb retained only in-frame sequences with V and J called. Part of the clones is not carried over; for the studies checked, unresolved V genes explain less than half of this, and the remainder is unexplained. The V and J calls and clone size come from that table; D and trimming were worked out from the DNA. This sample comprises 300,000 to 450,000 clones, roughly 85% of them detected only once. The ten largest clones represent 3% to 4% of the sample.

The label giving this sample's treatment or condition can be read as: approximately 18 received Ad26.COV2.S at low or high dose, single or two shots; about 5 received placebo; per-sample allocation not given. For vaccine and placebo recipients, the sequenced repertoires came from samples collected on day 63 after the first injection. Between 29 July and 7 August 2020, Cohort 1b enrolled some 25 adults aged 18-55 years at one site in Boston, USA. Ad26.COV2.S consisted of a replication-incompetent adenovirus type 26 vector by which a prefusion-stabilized SARS-CoV-2 spike protein from the original Wuhan strain was expressed. From cysteine to phenylalanine, the CDR3 is 15 amino acids long. Of all the DNA, just the CDR3 is kept, 45 bases in frame from base 1. The germline V gene yields KGHSH for CDR1 and LQKENI for CDR2. Unmatched junction bases come to 1, with V trimmed by 2 bases and J by 3 bases.

This receptor was obtained from a person aged 18-65 years who received the Ad26.COV2.S COVID-19 vaccine or a placebo. This material consisted of peripheral blood, taken in a trial of Ad26.COV2.S vaccine versus placebo. Recombination connected TRBV18 to TRBJ1-5, with 10 bases aligning to TRBD1. The DNA sequence is given as TGTGCCAGCTCACCAGGGACAGGGGCCAATCAGCCCCAGCATTTT. Its protein product is CASSPGTGANQPQHF.